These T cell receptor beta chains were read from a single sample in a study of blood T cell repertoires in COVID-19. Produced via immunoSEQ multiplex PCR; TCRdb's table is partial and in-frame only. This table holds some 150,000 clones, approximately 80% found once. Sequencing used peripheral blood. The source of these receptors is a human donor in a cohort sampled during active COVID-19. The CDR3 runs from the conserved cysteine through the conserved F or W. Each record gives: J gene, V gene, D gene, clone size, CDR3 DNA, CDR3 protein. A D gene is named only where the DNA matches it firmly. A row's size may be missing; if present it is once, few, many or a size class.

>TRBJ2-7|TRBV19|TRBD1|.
TGTGCCAGTAGTATGACAGGGGGCGGAAACGAGCAGTACTTC
CASSMTGGGNEQYF
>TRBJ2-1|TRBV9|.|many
TGTGCCAGCAGCGTAGCTTCCAGAGGAGGCAATGAGCAGTTCTTC
CASSVASRGGNEQFF
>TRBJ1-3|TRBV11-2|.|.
TGTGCCAGCAGCTTGGGGGGGATTGGAAACACCATATATTTT
CASSLGGIGNTIYF
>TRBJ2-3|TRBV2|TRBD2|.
TGTGCCAGCAGTGTGGGCGGGAGGGCCATGGATACGCAGTATTTT
CASSVGGRAMDTQYF
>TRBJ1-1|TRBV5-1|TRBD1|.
TGCGCCAGCAGCTTGGCCGGGGACAGGGAAGCTTTCTTT
CASSLAGDREAFF
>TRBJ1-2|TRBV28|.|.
TGTGCCAGTTCCCAGGGAGGCTATGGCTACACCTTC
CASSQGGYGYTF
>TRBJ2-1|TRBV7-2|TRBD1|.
TGTGCCAGCAGCCGGGACAGTTACAATGAGCAGTTCTTC
CASSRDSYNEQFF
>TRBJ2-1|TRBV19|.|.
TGTGCCAGTAGTATATGGGGCAGACACAATGAGCAGTTCTTC
CASSIWGRHNEQFF
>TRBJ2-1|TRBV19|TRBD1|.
TGTGCCAGTAGTCGGGACAGGGAAAATGAGCAGTTCTTC
CASSRDRENEQFF
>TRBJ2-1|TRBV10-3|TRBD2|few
TGTGCCATCAGTGAAATAGAGACTAGCGGGATCAATGAGCAGTTCTTC
CAISEIETSGINEQFF
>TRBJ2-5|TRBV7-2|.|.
TGTGCCAGCAGCTTAGGTTGGGGCCGGGAGCGGGAGACCCAGTACTTC
CASSLGWGRERETQYF
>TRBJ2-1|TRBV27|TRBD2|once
TGTGCCAGCAGCCCTATAGCGGGAGGCCGCGGTAATGAGCAGTTCTTC
CASSPIAGGRGNEQFF
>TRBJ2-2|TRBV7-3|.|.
TGTGCCAGCAGCCCGAGGGGGACCAACACCGGGGAGCTGTTTTTT
CASSPRGTNTGELFF
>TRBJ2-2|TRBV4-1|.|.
TGCGCCAGCAGCCGCTATGTAGCGGAGACCGGGGAGCTGTTTTTT
CASSRYVAETGELFF
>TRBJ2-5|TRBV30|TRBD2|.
TGTGCCTGGAGTCATCAGCGGGATTATGAGACCCAGTACTTC
CAWSHQRDYETQYF
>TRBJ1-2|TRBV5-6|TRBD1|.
TGTGCCAGCAGCTTGATCCGGCAGGGGGCGTCGAACTATGGCTACACCTTC
CASSLIRQGASNYGYTF
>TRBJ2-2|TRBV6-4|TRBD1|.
TGTGCCAGCCGCGGACAGGGGAACACCGGGGAGCTGTTTTTT
CASRGQGNTGELFF
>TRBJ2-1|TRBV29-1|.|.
TGCAGCGTTGAAGTGTATAGGGAGACAAGTGAGCAGTTCTTC
CSVEVYRETSEQFF
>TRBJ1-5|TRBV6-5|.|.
TGTGCCAGCAGTTACTCGGCCAATCAGCCCCAGCATTTT
CASSYSANQPQHF
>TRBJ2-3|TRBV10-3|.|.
TGTGCCATCGCAACTTACACAGATACGCAGTATTTT
CAIATYTDTQYF
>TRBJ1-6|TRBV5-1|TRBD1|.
TGCGCCAGCAGCACGGAGGGACAGGTGAATTCACCCCTCCACTTT
CASSTEGQVNSPLHF
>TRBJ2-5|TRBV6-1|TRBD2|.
TGTGCCAGCAGTGAGGGACTAGAAGGGTTTAAGACCCAGTACTTC
CASSEGLEGFKTQYF
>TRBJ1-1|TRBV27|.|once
TGTGCCAGCAGTTTTCGTAGAAACACTGAAGCTTTCTTT
CASSFRRNTEAFF
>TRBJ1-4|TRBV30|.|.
TGTGCCTGGGACCCAAACCTCGGGAACAGTAGGGAAAAACTGTTTTTT
CAWDPNLGNSREKLFF
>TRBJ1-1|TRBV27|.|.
TGTGCCAGCAGTTTAGGGGGCCTGAACACTGAAGCTTTCTTT
CASSLGGLNTEAFF
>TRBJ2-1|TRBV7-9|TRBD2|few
TGTGCCAGCAGCTTTGTATCGGGACTAGCGAGCAATGAGCAGTTCTTC
CASSFVSGLASNEQFF
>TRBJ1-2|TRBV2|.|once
TGTGCCAAAAGTTCGACTGTAAACTATGGCTACACCTTC
CAKSSTVNYGYTF
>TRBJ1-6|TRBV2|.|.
TGTGCCAGCCGGAGGATGGGGGGTGACAAGGGTTCACCCCTCCACTTT
CASRRMGGDKGSPLHF
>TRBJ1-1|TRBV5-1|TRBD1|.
TGCGCCAGCAGCTTGGAGGGACAGGGGGCTGGGAACACTGAAGCTTTCTTT
CASSLEGQGAGNTEAFF
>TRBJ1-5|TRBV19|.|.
TGTGCCAGTAGTATAGTTGGGGCCCTCTATCAGCCCCAGCATTTT
CASSIVGALYQPQHF
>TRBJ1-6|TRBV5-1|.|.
TGCGCCAGCAGCCCCCGACGACAATATAATTCACCCCTCCACTTT
CASSPRRQYNSPLHF
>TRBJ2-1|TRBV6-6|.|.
TGTGCCAGCAGTTACTCGCGTCAGGCGGGTGAGCAGTTCTTC
CASSYSRQAGEQFF
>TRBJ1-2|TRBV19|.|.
TGTGCCAGTAGTATTGGTCCGGACAGCGTGGGGGGCTACACCTTC
CASSIGPDSVGGYTF
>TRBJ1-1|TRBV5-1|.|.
TGCGCCAGCAGCCGGATGGGTCAGGGAGGTTTCTTT
CASSRMGQGGFF
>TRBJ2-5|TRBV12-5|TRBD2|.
TGTGCTAGTGGGTTAAATTTAGCGGGAAGGGAGACCCAGTACTTC
CASGLNLAGRETQYF
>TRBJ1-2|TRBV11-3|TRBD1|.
TGTGCCAGCAGCTTGGACAGGGGTACAGTAAGTGGCTACACCTTC
CASSLDRGTVSGYTF
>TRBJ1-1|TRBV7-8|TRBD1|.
TGTGCCAGCAGCTTAGGGAGGGGGGACAGCCGGTTTTCGCGTGAAGCTTTCTTT
CASSLGRGDSRFSREAFF